The entry that follows covers one T cell receptor beta chain sequence. This sample was taken from a study of immune characterization of retroperitoneal liposarcoma. From the PCR reads, TCRdb called clonotypes with MiXCR, one entry per CDR3 protein. The sample yields 9,500 to 12,000 distinct CDR3 sequences, under 35% seen once. The sample consisted of tumor tissue. The sequence came from a female donor with retroperitoneal liposarcoma.

This chain's CDR3 is CASSLVRGLGGEQYF. The CDR3 DNA reads TGTGCCAGCAGTTTAGTACGGGGGTTAGGTGGCGAGCAGTACTTC. The chain couples TRBV12-3 or TRBV12-4 to TRBJ2-1; tentatively, D is TRBD2 (6 bases). Judging by the DNA end, TRBJ2-7 fits better; the J call may be wrong. The CDR3 is 15 residues long.